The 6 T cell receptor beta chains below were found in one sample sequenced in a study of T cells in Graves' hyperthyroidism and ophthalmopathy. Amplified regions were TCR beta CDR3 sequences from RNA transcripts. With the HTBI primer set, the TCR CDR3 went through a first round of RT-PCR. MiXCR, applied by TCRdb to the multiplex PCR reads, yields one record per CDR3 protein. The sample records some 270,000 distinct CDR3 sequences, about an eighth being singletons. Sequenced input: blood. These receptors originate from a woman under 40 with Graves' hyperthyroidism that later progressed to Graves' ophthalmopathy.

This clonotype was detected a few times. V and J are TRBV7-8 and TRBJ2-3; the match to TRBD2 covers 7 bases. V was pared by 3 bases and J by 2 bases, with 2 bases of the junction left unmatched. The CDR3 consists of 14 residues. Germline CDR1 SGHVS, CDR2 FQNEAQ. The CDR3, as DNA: TGTGCCAGCAGCTTTGGGGGGGACACAGATACGCAGTATTTT. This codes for CASSFGGDTDTQYF.

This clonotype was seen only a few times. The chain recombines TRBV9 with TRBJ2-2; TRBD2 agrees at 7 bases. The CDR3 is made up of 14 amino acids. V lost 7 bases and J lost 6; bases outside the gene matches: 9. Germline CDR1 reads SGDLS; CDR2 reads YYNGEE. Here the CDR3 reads CASLGDYPPGELFF. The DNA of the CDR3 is TGTGCCAGCTTGGGGGACTACCCGCCCGGGGAGCTGTTTTTT.

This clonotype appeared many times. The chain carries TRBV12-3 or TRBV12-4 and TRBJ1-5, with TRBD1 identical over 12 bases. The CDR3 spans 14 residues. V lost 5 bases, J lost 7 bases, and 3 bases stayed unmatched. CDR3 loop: CASSGTGGSQPQHF. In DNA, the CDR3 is TGTGCCAGCAGTGGGACAGGGGGCTCACAGCCCCAGCATTTT.

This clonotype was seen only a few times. The CDR3 nucleotides read TGTGCCAGCAGTTCGATACAGGGGGCTTATGGCTACACCTTC. Translated, it gives CASSSIQGAYGYTF. This chain connects TRBV12-3 or TRBV12-4 to TRBJ1-2; TRBD1 aligns across 9 bases. The V gene end was trimmed by 4 bases and the J gene end by 5 bases; junction bases not matched to a gene: 5. This CDR3 region has 14 residues.

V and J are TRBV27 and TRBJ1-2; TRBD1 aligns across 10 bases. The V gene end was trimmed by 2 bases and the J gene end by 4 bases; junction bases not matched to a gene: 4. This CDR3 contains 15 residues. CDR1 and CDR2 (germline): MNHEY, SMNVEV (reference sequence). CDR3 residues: CASSLGTGAGYGYTF. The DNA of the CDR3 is TGTGCCAGCAGTTTAGGGACAGGGGCCGGCTATGGCTACACCTTC.

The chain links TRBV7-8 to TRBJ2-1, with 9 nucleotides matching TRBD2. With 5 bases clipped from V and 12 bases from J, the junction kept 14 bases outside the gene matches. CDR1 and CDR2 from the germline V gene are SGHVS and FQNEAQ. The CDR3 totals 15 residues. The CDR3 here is CASSPGTSRRQGQFF. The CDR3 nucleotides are TGTGCCAGCAGCCCCGGGACTAGCCGACGCCAGGGGCAGTTCTTC. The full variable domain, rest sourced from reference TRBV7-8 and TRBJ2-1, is GAGVSQSPRYKVAKRGQDVALRCDPISGHVSLFWYQQALGQGPEFLTYFQNEAQLDKSGLPSDRFFAERPEGSVSTLKIQRTQQEDSAVYLCASSPGTSRRQGQFFGPGTRLTVL.